Listed below are T cell receptor beta chains from one sample, sequenced in a study of siplizumab effects on memory and regulatory T cells. Data came from immunoSEQ multiplex PCR; TCRdb stores just in-frame clones and leaves some out. Among about 120,000 clones listed, roughly 92% were seen once. Sequencing input: CD4+ T cells sorted from blood. The receptors shown here come from a human donor in good health. Both conserved end residues are part of each CDR3. D genes are given only for firm matches. Clone sizes are given selectively: once, few, many, or a class where the clone is expanded.

j_call d_call clone_size v_call cdr3_aa cdr3_nt
TRBJ2-5 . . TRBV20-1 CSARGPETQYF TGCAGTGCTAGAGGGCCAGAGACCCAGTACTTC
TRBJ2-7 TRBD1 . TRBV5-1 CASSPDRVGEQYF TGCGCCAGCAGCCCGGACAGGGTGGGAGAGCAGTACTTC
TRBJ2-6 . . TRBV27 CASSFGGGSGANVLTF TGTGCCAGCAGTTTCGGGGGTGGGTCTGGGGCCAACGTCCTGACTTTC
TRBJ2-7 . . TRBV12-5 CASGAGQRTYEQYF TGTGCTAGTGGCGCCGGGCAACGGACCTACGAGCAGTACTTC
TRBJ1-2 . . TRBV18 CASSPERMGYGYTF TGTGCCAGCTCACCAGAAAGGATGGGGTATGGCTACACCTTC
TRBJ2-2 . . TRBV18 CASSPVGELFF TGTGCCAGCTCACCAGTCGGGGAGCTGTTTTTT
TRBJ1-3 . . TRBV5-6 CASTPGGLYGNTIYF TGTGCCAGCACCCCCGGAGGGTTGTATGGAAACACCATATATTTT
TRBJ1-2 TRBD1 . TRBV27 CASRYRGGSYTF TGTGCCAGCCGGTACAGGGGTGGAAGCTACACCTTC
TRBJ2-5 TRBD2 . TRBV5-4 CASSLGLAGALQETQYF TGTGCCAGCAGCCTGGGACTAGCGGGAGCTTTACAAGAGACCCAGTACTTC
TRBJ1-1 TRBD1 . TRBV9 CASSPGDREAFF TGTGCCAGCAGCCCAGGGGACAGGGAAGCTTTCTTT
TRBJ1-4 . . TRBV5-5 CASSLKGVKATNEKLFF TGTGCCAGCAGCTTGAAGGGTGTGAAGGCGACTAATGAAAAACTGTTTTTT
TRBJ1-1 . few TRBV2 CASSVGILNTEAFF TGTGCCAGCAGTGTCGGGATTTTGAACACTGAAGCTTTCTTT
TRBJ2-1 TRBD2 . TRBV6-4 CASSDESGGEQFF TGTGCCAGCAGTGACGAGAGCGGGGGTGAGCAGTTCTTC
TRBJ2-7 TRBD1 . TRBV7-9 CASSPEQGALTTTQYF TGTGCCAGCAGCCCAGAACAGGGGGCTTTAACTACGACGCAGTACTTC
TRBJ2-7 . once TRBV13 CASSSNGRDRTYEQYF TGTGCCAGCAGCTCGAACGGACGAGACAGAACCTACGAGCAGTACTTC
TRBJ1-1 . . TRBV30 CAWSVRMNTEAFF TGTGCCTGGAGTGTACGCATGAACACTGAAGCTTTCTTT
TRBJ2-3 . . TRBV11-1 CASSLQGYTDTQYF TGTGCCAGCAGCTTGCAGGGTTACACAGATACGCAGTATTTT
TRBJ1-1 TRBD1 . TRBV6-5 CASTTGGWSTEAFF TGTGCCAGCACTACAGGGGGCTGGTCCACTGAAGCTTTCTTT
TRBJ1-3 TRBD1 . TRBV5-1 CASSFDRGRGNTIYF TGCGCCAGCAGCTTCGACAGGGGGCGCGGAAACACCATATATTTT
TRBJ2-7 . . TRBV7-2 CASTLAGISYEQYF TGTGCCAGTACCCTAGCCGGAATCTCCTACGAGCAGTACTTC
TRBJ2-2 . . TRBV5-1 CASSFNPQGNTGELFF TGCGCCAGCAGCTTTAACCCCCAGGGGAACACCGGGGAGCTGTTTTTT
TRBJ2-1 . . TRBV5-5 CASSLDKGAGMEQFF TGTGCCAGCAGCTTGGACAAGGGGGCGGGAATGGAGCAGTTCTTC
TRBJ1-1 . . TRBV5-4 CASSPEREGEAFF TGTGCCAGCTCCCCGGAGAGGGAGGGAGAAGCTTTCTTT
TRBJ1-4 . . TRBV2 CASSEFISVEHEKLFF TGTGCCAGCAGTGAATTCATCAGCGTAGAGCATGAAAAACTGTTTTTT
TRBJ1-3 . . TRBV13 CASSRGGGSGNTIYF TGTGCCAGCAGCCGAGGGGGTGGCTCTGGAAACACCATATATTTT
TRBJ2-1 . . TRBV5-4 CASSRDFLSSYNEQFF TGTGCCAGCAGCCGGGACTTTCTGAGCTCCTACAATGAGCAGTTCTTC
TRBJ1-6 . . TRBV19 CASAQTVSYNSPLHF TGTGCCAGCGCTCAGACAGTGAGCTATAATTCACCCCTCCACTTT
TRBJ2-1 TRBD2 . TRBV4-1 CASSQPTSGLYNEQFF TGCGCCAGCAGCCAGCCGACTAGCGGACTATACAATGAGCAGTTCTTC
TRBJ1-2 TRBD1 . TRBV5-1 CASSLVSGTDNYGYTF TGCGCCAGCAGCTTGGTCTCCGGGACAGATAACTATGGCTACACCTTC
TRBJ1-5 . . TRBV7-9 CASSLGESLNQPQHF TGTGCCAGCAGCTTAGGGGAGTCCCTAAATCAGCCCCAGCATTTT
TRBJ1-5 . . TRBV27 CASRLDWNSNQPQHF TGTGCCAGCAGATTGGACTGGAATAGCAATCAGCCCCAGCATTTT
TRBJ1-6 . . TRBV7-2 CASSSLGSLGSPLHF TGTGCCAGCAGTTCCCTCGGGTCCTTGGGTTCACCCCTCCACTTT
TRBJ2-3 . . TRBV5-1 CASSLNAGVTDTQYF TGCGCCAGCAGCTTGAATGCCGGGGTCACAGATACGCAGTATTTT
TRBJ1-1 . . TRBV9 CASSAGWGNTEAFF TGTGCCAGCAGCGCAGGGTGGGGGAACACTGAAGCTTTCTTT
TRBJ2-3 TRBD2 . TRBV19 CASSIVPSGVDYTQYF TGTGCCAGTAGTATAGTCCCTAGCGGCGTAGACTATACGCAGTATTTT
TRBJ2-7 TRBD1 . TRBV15 CATSRSQGEYYEQYF TGTGCCACCAGCAGGAGTCAGGGGGAATACTACGAGCAGTACTTC
TRBJ2-3 . . TRBV5-1 CASSRRDSTDTQYF TGCGCCAGCAGCCGTCGGGATAGCACAGATACGCAGTATTTT